These 3 T cell receptor beta chains share one sample of origin, sequenced in a study of molecular identifiers for immune sequencing clone quantification. TCRdb processed the PCR reads anew with MiXCR; each CDR3 protein has one entry. The sample consists of about half a million distinct CDR3 sequences, 25% of them appearing once. The sample comprised naive CD8+ T cells from blood, with Jurkat cell RNA spiked in. Subset defined: FACS-sorted CD8+CD4-CCR7+CD45RA+ naive T cells. The source of these receptors is a human donor in good health. Some libraries in this study had Jurkat cell RNA spiked in.

V and J are TRBV2 and TRBJ2-7; D unresolved. CDR3 length: 14 amino acids. Germline lookup yields CDR1 SNHLY and CDR2 FYNNEI. Trimming cost V 2 bases and J 1 base, with 9 bases left between them. The CDR3 nucleotides read TGTGCCAGCAGTGAAAGTCGGGCGTCCTACGAGCAGTACTTC. Translated: CASSESRASYEQYF.

This clonotype was recorded many times. The chain carries TRBV2 and TRBJ1-1; D is unresolved. The germline gives CDR1 SNHLY, CDR2 FYNNEI. This CDR3 comprises 16 residues. The germline V and J ends were trimmed by 2 bases and 0 bases, with 13 bases remaining between them. CDR3 loop: CASSESRAAMNTEAFF. CDR3 bases: TGTGCCAGCAGTGAAAGTAGGGCAGCGATGAACACTGAAGCTTTCTTT.

For the CDR3, the DNA is TGTGCCACCAGTGGCTCTGGGGCCAACGTCCTGACTTTC. Its translation: CATSGSGANVLTF. The chain links TRBV24-1 to TRBJ2-6; D is unclear. Trimming stripped 5 bases from V and 0 bases from J, with 1 base between. CDR1 is KGHDR and CDR2 is SFDVKD in the germline V gene. CDR3 length: 13 amino acids.